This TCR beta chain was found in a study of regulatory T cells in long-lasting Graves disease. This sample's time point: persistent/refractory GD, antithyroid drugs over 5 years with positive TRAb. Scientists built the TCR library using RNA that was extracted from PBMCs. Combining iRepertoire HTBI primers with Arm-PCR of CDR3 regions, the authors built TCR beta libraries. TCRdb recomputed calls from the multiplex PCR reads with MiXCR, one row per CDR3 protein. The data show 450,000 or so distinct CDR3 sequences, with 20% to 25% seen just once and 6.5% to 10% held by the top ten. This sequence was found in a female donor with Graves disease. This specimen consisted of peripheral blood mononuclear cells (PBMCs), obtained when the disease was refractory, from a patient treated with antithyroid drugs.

CDR3 nucleotide sequence: TGTGCCAGCAGTCGGACAGACCCCTCTGGGGCCAACGTCCTGACTTTC. It codes for CASSRTDPSGANVLTF. This rearrangement joins TRBV12-3 or TRBV12-4 to TRBJ2-6; TRBD1 might be the D (6 bases). The V and J ends lost 5 bases and 0 bases respectively, with 11 bases between them. This CDR3 has 16 residues.